This entry lists 26 T cell receptor beta chains sequenced from one sample in a study of beta chain features in type 1 diabetes. Study-wide points: Shorter TCRB CDR3s, moderately but significantly so, marked every one of the four CD4+ subsets in Type 1 diabetes patients.

Antigen specificity for these receptors is unknown. The sequenced template was cDNA made from the entire isolated RNA. Measured with immunoSEQ multiplex PCR; TCRdb has only the in-frame clones, and not every one. Of some 150,000 clones in the sample, about 13% were seen once. Sequenced: central memory CD4+ T cells from blood. These receptors were taken from a man aged 18 to 29 with type 1 diabetes.

CDR3 in amino acids: CASSGGGGATYETQYF. The DNA for the CDR3 is TGTGCCAGCAGTGGCGGCGGGGGGGCCACTTACGAGACCCAGTACTTC. The rearrangement joins TRBV2 to TRBJ2-5; the match to TRBD2 covers 9 bases. CDR3 length equals 16 residues. CDR1 SNHLY and CDR2 FYNNEI come from the germline V gene. J was trimmed by 5 bases and V by 4 bases; bases with no gene match: 11.

The chain joins TRBV30 to TRBJ1-1; D not resolved. The V gene's germline CDR1 is GTSNPN and CDR2 SVGIG (reference sequence). The CDR3 extends over 11 amino acids. In nucleotides, the CDR3 is TGTAGTTTCATGATGAACACTGAAGCTTTCTTT. Encoded protein: CSFMMNTEAFF.

The chain is built from TRBV4-2 and TRBJ2-6; D remains ambiguous. V lost 1 base, J lost 0 bases, and 7 bases lay in between. The CDR3 totals 16 residues. Germline V gene sequence: CDR1 LGHNA, CDR2 YNFKEQ. CDR3 DNA sequence: TGTGCCAGCAGCCAAGGGGTCCGCTCTGGGGCCAACGTCCTGACTTTC. Its translation: CASSQGVRSGANVLTF.

Note on this clone: Additional DNA sequences in this sample encode the identical CDR3. J is TRBJ1-5 and V is TRBV29-1, with a possible D match to TRBD1 (5 bases). CDR1 is SQVTM and CDR2 is ANQGSEA in the germline V gene. V shed 4 bases and J shed 3 bases, with 10 bases lying between them. CDR3 length: 13 amino acids. DNA of the CDR3: TGCAGCGTTGGACAGCAACCCAATCAGCCCCAGCATTTT. Protein product: CSVGQQPNQPQHF.

This clone was seen only a few times. The DNA of the CDR3 is TGTGCCAGCTCACCGACAGGGGGCGACGAGCAGTACTTC. Protein product: CASSPTGGDEQYF. This rearrangement joins TRBV18 to TRBJ2-7, with 10 bases that match TRBD1. The V segment lost 3 bases and the J segment 5 bases; nucleotides outside the gene matches: 1. Germline loops: CDR1 KGHSH, CDR2 LQKENI. The CDR3 loop spans 13 amino acids.

In its sample, this clone was seen many times. Other nucleotide sequences from this sample produce the same CDR3. The chain recombines TRBV30 with TRBJ1-1, with no clear D. CDR3 length equals 13 residues. Trimming took off 1 base at V and 1 base at J, with 7 bases between the two ends. CDR1 and CDR2 from the germline V gene are GTSNPN and SVGIG (reference sequence). CDR3 residues: CAWSGTGNTEAFF. In DNA form, the CDR3 reads TGTGCCTGGAGTGGGACGGGGAACACTGAAGCTTTCTTT. Variable domain in full (rest from reference TRBV30 and TRBJ1-1): SQTIHQWPATLVQPVGSPLSLECTVEGTSNPNLYWYRQAAGRGLQLLFYSVGIGQISSEVPQNLSASRPQDRQFILSSKKLLLSDSGFYLCAWSGTGNTEAFFGQGTRLTVV.

This clone was observed a handful of times. V gene TRBV5-1 combines with J gene TRBJ2-3, with 13 bases fitting TRBD2. With 4 bases clipped from V and 9 bases from J, the junction kept 8 bases outside the gene matches. The CDR3 consists of 15 residues. CDR1 is SGHRS and CDR2 is YFSETQ in the germline V gene. The CDR3 here is CASSPGLAGIRTQYF. The CDR3 DNA sequence: TGCGCCAGCAGCCCGGGACTAGCGGGGATCAGGACGCAGTATTTT.

This sequence joins TRBV29-1 and TRBJ1-1; TRBD1 aligns across 7 bases. CDR1 and CDR2 from the germline V gene are SQVTM and ANQGSEA. Losses at the gene ends were 0 bases for V and 5 bases for J; bases not matched to a gene: 6. This CDR3 is built from 14 residues. CDR3 DNA: TGCAGCGTTGAAGACAGGGGGTTGACGACTGAAGCTTTCTTT. Protein: CSVEDRGLTTEAFF. The full variable domain, completed using reference TRBV29-1 and TRBJ1-1, is SAVISQKPSRDICQRGTSLTIQCQVDSQVTMMFWYRQQPGQSLTLIATANQGSEATYESGFVIDKFPISRPNLTFSTLTVSNMSPEDSSIYLCSVEDRGLTTEAFFGQGTRLTVV.

This clone was seen more than once but under ten times. The sample carries other DNA sequences with the same CDR3. The chain recombines TRBV5-6 with TRBJ2-3; 11 nucleotides agree with TRBD2. The V segment lost 4 bases and the J segment 0 bases; nucleotides outside the gene matches: 4. The germline gives CDR1 SGHDT, CDR2 YYEEEE. There are 16 residues in the CDR3. CDR3 nucleotides: TGTGCCAGCAGCCCTCGACTAGCGGGGAGCACAGATACGCAGTATTTT. The encoded protein is CASSPRLAGSTDTQYF.

This clone has just a few counts. This sequence joins TRBV20-1 and TRBJ1-2; perhaps TRBD1 as D (5 bases). Germline V gene data show CDR1 as DFQATT and CDR2 as SNEGSKA (reference sequence). V was clipped by 6 bases and J by 8 bases, with 10 bases between them. The CDR3 has 10 residues. The CDR3 nucleotides read TGCAGTGCCGAGGACACGGGCTACACCTTC. Translated: CSAEDTGYTF.

The chain links TRBV21-1 to TRBJ1-2. TRBV21-1 is termed a pseudogene. The CDR3 consists of 15 residues. CDR3 residues: CASSQGGAWSYGYTF. The DNA of the CDR3 is TGTGCCAGCAGCCAAGGGGGTGCTTGGTCCTATGGCTACACCTTC.

The chain uses TRBV28 and TRBJ1-1, with TRBD1 matching over 7 bases. The CDR3 is made up of 14 amino acids. Per germline, CDR1 MDHEN and CDR2 SYDVKM. J was trimmed by 3 bases and V by 3 bases; bases with no gene match: 4. CDR3 amino acids: CASSFSTGDTEAFF. The CDR3 DNA is TGTGCCAGCAGTTTCTCCACAGGGGACACTGAAGCTTTCTTT.

This clone came up many times. This chain joins TRBV20-1 and TRBJ1-1, with TRBD1 as a possible D gene (5 bases). CDR1 is DFQATT and CDR2 is SNEGSKA in the germline V gene (reference sequence). The V and J ends lost 5 bases and 7 bases respectively, with 11 bases between them. This CDR3 is built from 11 residues. Here the CDR3 DNA reads TGCAGTGCTCTACAGGTGAATGAAGCTTTCTTT. Its translation: CSALQVNEAFF.

This clone was seen only a few times. This CDR3 reads CASSLRGGVGYEQYF. The CDR3 coding sequence is TGTGCCAGCAGTCTAAGGGGGGGCGTGGGTTACGAGCAGTACTTC. The chain joins TRBV6-5 to TRBJ2-7, with D possibly matching TRBD2 (7 bases). V lost 5 bases to trimming and J lost 4 bases, with 18 bases between them. The CDR3 has 15 amino acids. The germline V gene encodes CDR1 MNHEY and CDR2 SVGAGI.

This clone has just a few counts. The V call is TRBV19, the J call TRBJ2-4, with D perhaps being TRBD1 or TRBD2 (5 bases each). The CDR3 consists of 16 residues. Per the germline V gene, CDR1 is LNHDA and CDR2 is SQIVND (reference sequence). V was trimmed by 3 bases and J by 2 bases, leaving 14 bases between them. This CDR3 reads CASSMGPLGTKNIQYF. For the CDR3, the DNA is TGTGCCAGTAGTATGGGACCCTTAGGTACCAAAAACATTCAGTACTTC.

This clone was seen more than once but under ten times. CDR3 nucleotide sequence: TGTGCCAGCAGCGTCTTAGCAGGATATCTCGATGAGCAGTTCTTC. The encoded protein is CASSVLAGYLDEQFF. This chain links TRBV5-5 with TRBJ2-1; no clear D gene. Germline V CDR1 and CDR2: SGHKS, YYEKEE (reference sequence). V lost 4 bases, J lost 8 bases, and 19 bases lay in between. The CDR3 extends over 15 amino acids.

The CDR3 nucleotides read TGCGCCAGCAGCTTTTCAGGGGGCGTAAGCACAGATACGCAGTATTTT. This codes for CASSFSGGVSTDTQYF. This chain joins TRBV5-1 and TRBJ2-3, with TRBD1 matching over 8 bases. CDR3 length equals 16 residues. Trimming took 2 bases from V and 0 from J; bases not matched to a gene: 5. The V gene's germline CDR1 is SGHRS and CDR2 YFSETQ.

This clone was recorded once. The genes are TRBV7-2 and TRBJ2-2; tentative D call: TRBD1 (6 bases). Trimming took 5 bases from V and 1 from J, leaving 11 bases between them. Per the germline V gene, CDR1 is SGHTA and CDR2 is FQGNSA. This CDR3 contains 15 residues. The CDR3 reads CASSLQGRNTGELFF. The DNA of the CDR3 is TGTGCCAGCAGCCTTCAGGGGCGGAACACCGGGGAGCTGTTTTTT.

This chain joins TRBV18 and TRBJ2-1; 7 nucleotides align to TRBD1. CDR3 length equals 14 residues. CDR1 is KGHSH, CDR2 LQKENI, per germline. The V and J ends lost 4 bases and 6 bases, in that order; junction bases with no gene match: 6. This chain's CDR3 is CASSRGQEINEQFF. The CDR3 DNA is TGTGCCAGCTCACGTGGACAGGAAATCAATGAGCAGTTCTTC.

This chain uses TRBV10-2 with TRBJ2-3; weak D call: TRBD2 (6 bases). Germline V lookup: CDR1 WSHSY, CDR2 SAAADI. CDR3 length equals 14 residues. Trimming pared 0 bases from V and 3 bases from J, leaving 7 bases between. The CDR3 is CASSESSGTDTQYF. CDR3 DNA sequence: TGCGCCAGCAGTGAGTCTAGCGGAACAGATACGCAGTATTTT.

This clone has more than one count but fewer than ten. A read error may produce the germline difference seen at one junction end. The chain combines TRBV29-1 with TRBJ2-7; 8 nucleotides align to TRBD1. The germline V gene encodes CDR1 SQVTM and CDR2 ANQGSEA. The CDR3 totals 15 residues. CDR3 residues: CSVDIGQGASDEQYF. DNA for the CDR3: TGCAGCGTTGACATCGGGCAGGGGGCCTCCGACGAGCAGTACTTC.

The J gene is TRBJ2-5, the V gene TRBV7-2, with D perhaps TRBD1 (6 bases). This CDR3 has 15 residues. CDR1 is SGHTA, CDR2 FQGNSA, per germline. V was pared by 4 bases and J by 5 bases, with 17 bases between. The DNA for the CDR3 is TGTGCCAGCAGCTCCGGCCAGGGGTCCAGGGAGACCCAGTACTTC. Amino acids: CASSSGQGSRETQYF.

The chain recombines TRBV29-1 with TRBJ2-3, with D perhaps matching TRBD1 (6 bases). The germline CDR1 and CDR2 sequences are SQVTM and ANQGSEA. Between the trimmed V and J ends, which lost 6 bases and 3 bases, there was a span of 13 bases. The CDR3 consists of 13 residues. The CDR3 DNA sequence: TGCAGCGTAACAGGGACGGGGACAGATACGCAGTATTTT. Translating gives CSVTGTGTDTQYF.

V is TRBV4-2 and J is TRBJ1-2; 8 nucleotides line up with TRBD1. CDR3 length equals 18 residues. V trimming: 0 bases; J trimming: 0 bases; junction bases outside the gene matches: 9. CDR1 LGHNA and CDR2 YNFKEQ come from the germline V gene. CDR3 in amino acids: CASSQDFQGATSNYGYTF. The CDR3 region has the DNA TGTGCCAGCAGCCAAGATTTTCAGGGGGCGACCTCTAACTATGGCTACACCTTC.

In its sample, this clone was seen a few times. This chain joins TRBV21-1 and TRBJ2-3; the table names TRBD1, a call not compared with the DNA. TRBV21-1 is noted as a pseudogene. This CDR3 spans 19 amino acids. The CDR3 region is CASSTTSRDNIRPTDTQYF. The CDR3 nucleotides are TGTGCCAGCAGCACAACCTCCCGGGACAACATTCGCCCCACAGATACGCAGTATTTT.

V is TRBV18 and J is TRBJ1-2; D is uncertain. CDR1 is KGHSH and CDR2 is LQKENI in the germline V gene. This CDR3 comprises 14 residues. V lost 3 bases to trimming and J lost 8 bases, with 16 bases between them. The CDR3 region has the DNA TGTGCCAGCTCACCCGAATTGGGGTGGGGAGGCTACACCTTC. Residues: CASSPELGWGGYTF. The variable domain in full, with the rest retrieved from reference TRBV18 and TRBJ1-2, is NAGVMQNPRHLVRRRGQEARLRCSPMKGHSHVYWYRQLPEEGLKFMVYLQKENIIDESGMPKERFSAEFPKEGPSILRIQQVVRGDSAAYFCASSPELGWGGYTFGSGTRLTVV.